This is a list of T cell receptor beta chains from one sample in a study of T cell changes during pregnancy in multiple sclerosis. Sequenced by immunoSEQ multiplex PCR; TCRdb stores in-frame clones only, minus some. The repertoire holds around 57,000 clones, with about 89% as singletons. The source was peripheral blood, collected in the first trimester of pregnancy. All receptors derive from a female donor with multiple sclerosis, enrolled in a pregnancy study. CDR3s include the opening cysteine and the closing phenylalanine or tryptophan. A D gene is named only where the DNA matches it firmly. Size is omitted from some rows. Given values are once, few, many or a class for expanded clones.

j_gene: TRBJ2-3; v_gene: TRBV11-3; abundance: -; d_gene: -; CDR3nt: TGTGCCAGCAGCTTTGAAGGAGGCACAGATACGCAGTATTTT; CDR3aa: CASSFEGGTDTQYF
j_gene: TRBJ1-2; v_gene: TRBV29-1; abundance: -; d_gene: TRBD1; CDR3nt: TGCAGCGTGAACGACAGGGGCTATGGCTACACCTTC; CDR3aa: CSVNDRGYGYTF
j_gene: TRBJ2-5; v_gene: TRBV19; abundance: -; d_gene: -; CDR3nt: TGTGCCAGTAGCCCATCGGCGACAGAAGAGACCCAGTACTTC; CDR3aa: CASSPSATEETQYF
j_gene: TRBJ1-2; v_gene: TRBV27; abundance: -; d_gene: TRBD1; CDR3nt: TGTGCCAGCAGTCCCCGCTCCGGGACAGCTCCTCGCGGGCCTGGCTACACCTTC; CDR3aa: CASSPRSGTAPRGPGYTF
j_gene: TRBJ1-2; v_gene: TRBV6-6; abundance: -; d_gene: -; CDR3nt: TGTGCCGCACTTTCTCCCAACCTCTATGGCTACACCTTC; CDR3aa: CAALSPNLYGYTF
j_gene: TRBJ2-5; v_gene: TRBV9; abundance: -; d_gene: TRBD2; CDR3nt: TGTGCCAGCAGCAAACCCTCCGGTTGGGCTAGCGGGGGGGCCCATGAGACCCAGTACTTC; CDR3aa: CASSKPSGWASGGAHETQYF
j_gene: TRBJ1-1; v_gene: TRBV4-1; abundance: -; d_gene: -; CDR3nt: TGCGCCAGCAGCCTGGCTCACAGGGACGGGACTGAAGCTTTCTTT; CDR3aa: CASSLAHRDGTEAFF
j_gene: TRBJ1-1; v_gene: TRBV5-8; abundance: once; d_gene: -; CDR3nt: TGTGCCAGCAGCTTAAACAGGGCTACTGAAGCTTTCTTT; CDR3aa: CASSLNRATEAFF
j_gene: TRBJ1-2; v_gene: TRBV6-5; abundance: -; d_gene: TRBD1; CDR3nt: TGTGCCAGTCTTCCGGGACAGGGTATCGTCGGCTACACCTTC; CDR3aa: CASLPGQGIVGYTF
j_gene: TRBJ1-2; v_gene: TRBV7-9; abundance: -; d_gene: -; CDR3nt: TGTGCCAGCAGCTTACAAGGGGGGGGGTATGGCTACACCTTC; CDR3aa: CASSLQGGGYGYTF
j_gene: TRBJ2-7; v_gene: TRBV7-6; abundance: -; d_gene: TRBD1; CDR3nt: TGTGCCAGCAGCTTATTGACAGGGGACGAGCAGTACTTC; CDR3aa: CASSLLTGDEQYF
j_gene: TRBJ1-2; v_gene: TRBV20-1; abundance: -; d_gene: -; CDR3nt: TGCAGTGCTCCCGGGGACTATGGCTACACCTTC; CDR3aa: CSAPGDYGYTF
j_gene: TRBJ1-3; v_gene: TRBV10-3; abundance: -; d_gene: -; CDR3nt: TGTGCCACCACCGCTGTCAGCTCTGGAAACACCATATATTTT; CDR3aa: CATTAVSSGNTIYF
j_gene: TRBJ2-1; v_gene: TRBV5-5; abundance: -; d_gene: TRBD1; CDR3nt: TGTGCCAGCAGCTTCCTCGCCGGGACAGGCTCGGATGAGCAGTTCTTC; CDR3aa: CASSFLAGTGSDEQFF
j_gene: TRBJ1-1; v_gene: TRBV27; abundance: -; d_gene: -; CDR3nt: TGTGCCAGCAGTTCTAGTGGATACACTGAAGCTTTCTTT; CDR3aa: CASSSSGYTEAFF
j_gene: TRBJ1-5; v_gene: TRBV7-8; abundance: -; d_gene: -; CDR3nt: TGTGCCAGCAGCTTAGCTGGGGGCTGGGGCGATCAGCCCCAGCATTTT; CDR3aa: CASSLAGGWGDQPQHF
j_gene: TRBJ1-1; v_gene: TRBV6-1; abundance: -; d_gene: -; CDR3nt: TGTGCCAGCAGGAGACAGGTGATGAACACTGAAGCTTTCTTT; CDR3aa: CASRRQVMNTEAFF